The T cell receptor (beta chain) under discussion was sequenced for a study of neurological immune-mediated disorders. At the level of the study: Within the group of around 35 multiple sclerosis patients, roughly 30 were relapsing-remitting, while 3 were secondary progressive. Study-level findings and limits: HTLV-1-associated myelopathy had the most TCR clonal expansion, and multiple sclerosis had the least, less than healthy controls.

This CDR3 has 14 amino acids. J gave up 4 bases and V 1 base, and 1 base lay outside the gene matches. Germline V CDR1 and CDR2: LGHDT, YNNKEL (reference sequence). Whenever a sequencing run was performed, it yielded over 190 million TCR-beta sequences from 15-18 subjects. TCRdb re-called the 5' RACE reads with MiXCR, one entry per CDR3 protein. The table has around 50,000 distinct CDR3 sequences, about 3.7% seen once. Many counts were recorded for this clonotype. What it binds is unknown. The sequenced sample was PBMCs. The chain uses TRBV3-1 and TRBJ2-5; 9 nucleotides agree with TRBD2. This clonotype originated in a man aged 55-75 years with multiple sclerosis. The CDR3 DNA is TGTGCCAGCAGCCAAGCTAGCGGGGCAGAGACCCAGTACTTC. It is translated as CASSQASGAETQYF.